This entry concerns a single TCR beta chain. Its target is unknown. The data are from a study of cytomegalovirus exposure and HLA in healthy donors. Study-wide points: After further analysis at a later stage, 16,951 TCR beta sequences were associated with HLA alleles at 0.05 false discovery rate. It was in a later analysis that TCR association rates were seen to vary by HLA locus, highest for DRB1 and lowest for HLA-C.

The CDR3 sequence is 13 residues long. CDR1 and CDR2 from the germline V gene are SGHRS and YFSETQ. V lost 5 bases to trimming and J lost 4 bases; unmatched junction nucleotides: 5. Vbeta (60) and Jbeta (13) primers were used in the PCR. The data were produced by immunoSEQ multiplex PCR, yet TCRdb's version contains in-frame clones alone and is incomplete. Of a few hundred thousand clones listed, around 90% are singletons. Sequencing used PBMCs. The chain has TRBV5-1 and TRBJ2-5, with 7 bases aligning to TRBD2. This receptor was taken from a girl under 10 years old in good health and CMV-seronegative. CDR3 in DNA: TGCGCCAGCAGTCGGGGGGTCGGAGAGACCCAGTACTTC. Translated: CASSRGVGETQYF.